The 15 T cell receptor beta chains in this list originate from one sample, sequenced in a study of blood T cell repertoires in COVID-19. The method was immunoSEQ multiplex PCR; TCRdb's version includes in-frame clones alone and lacks a portion of them. Of about 270,000 clones listed, approximately 77% are singletons. Sample: peripheral blood. The source is a woman aged 18-29 years with acute or convalescent COVID-19.

CDR3 sequence reads: CASSQRTSGGLGIQYF. DNA of the CDR3: TGTGCCAGTAGCCAGAGGACTAGCGGGGGGTTGGGCATTCAGTACTTC. This sequence joins TRBV19 and TRBJ2-4, with TRBD2 matching over 14 bases. CDR1 and CDR2 from the germline V gene are LNHDA and SQIVND (reference sequence). The CDR3 contains 16 residues. The J segment lost 9 bases and the V segment lost 6 bases, leaving 10 bases of the junction unmatched.

The rearrangement joins TRBV19 to TRBJ2-6; the D gene is possibly TRBD1 (7 bases). This CDR3 is built from 20 residues. Trimming cost V 8 bases and J 0 bases, with 26 bases left between them. Germline V gives CDR1 LNHDA, CDR2 SQIVND (reference sequence). The DNA for the CDR3 is TGTGCCAGTTCTCTGGGGGGACAGAAGGTCTACGGCTCTGGGGCCAACGTCCTGACTTTC. Protein sequence: CASSLGGQKVYGSGANVLTF.

The chain employs TRBV6-2 or TRBV6-3 and TRBJ1-2; D is uncertain. The CDR3 is 14 amino acids. V was trimmed by 5 bases and J by 5 bases, leaving 15 bases between them. Germline CDR1 reads MNHEY; CDR2 reads SVGEGT. CDR3 sequence: CASSTRSNLYGYTF. For the CDR3, the DNA is TGTGCCAGCAGTACCCGATCGAACTTGTATGGCTACACCTTC.

V is TRBV4-3 and J is TRBJ2-7, with D hard to call. The CDR3 is made up of 13 amino acids. CDR1 is LGHNA and CDR2 is YSLEER in the germline V gene. Deletions cut 1 base from V and 4 bases from J, with 8 bases between. For the CDR3, the DNA is TGCGCCAGCAGCCAAGCCCGTTTTTACGAGCAGTACTTC. It specifies CASSQARFYEQYF.

The V and J genes are TRBV19 and TRBJ1-1, with D uncertain. Per the germline V gene, CDR1 is LNHDA and CDR2 is SQIVND (reference sequence). The CDR3 length is 14 residues. Trimming cost V 5 bases and J 1 base, with 11 bases left between them. The CDR3 region is CASSPRHQNTEAFF. CDR3 DNA sequence: TGTGCCAGTAGTCCACGACACCAGAACACTGAAGCTTTCTTT.

V is TRBV28 and J is TRBJ2-5, with unresolved D. The CDR3 loop spans 11 amino acids. V dropped 3 bases and J dropped 5 bases, with 4 bases sitting between them. Germline lookup yields CDR1 MDHEN and CDR2 SYDVKM. The CDR3 loop is CASSFGETQYF. Here the CDR3 DNA reads TGTGCCAGCAGTTTCGGGGAGACCCAGTACTTC.

V usage is TRBV3-1 (or the pseudogene TRBV3-2) and J usage is TRBJ2-1; 7 nucleotides agree with TRBD2. V shed 0 bases and J 6 bases; nucleotides not matched to a gene: 11. This CDR3 has 17 amino acids. Germline V CDR1 and CDR2: LGHDT, YNNKEL (reference sequence). This chain's CDR3 is CASSQERRSGLGNEQFF. In DNA form, the CDR3 reads TGTGCCAGCAGCCAAGAAAGGCGTAGCGGGCTCGGCAATGAGCAGTTCTTC.

The chain has TRBV19 and TRBJ1-4; D gene uncertain. V was trimmed by 3 bases and J by 0 bases, leaving 8 bases between them. Germline CDR1 LNHDA, CDR2 SQIVND (reference sequence). CDR3 length equals 15 residues. The DNA of the CDR3 is TGTGCCAGTAGTATCGGGTCAGCAACTAATGAAAAACTGTTTTTT. Its translation: CASSIGSATNEKLFF.

The rearrangement uses TRBV6-2 or TRBV6-3 and TRBJ2-1, with 13 positions matching TRBD2. Germline loops: CDR1 MNHEY, CDR2 SVGEGT. The ends lost 2 bases at V and 5 bases at J; junction bases unmatched: 0. There are 15 residues in the CDR3. The CDR3 DNA reads as TGTGCCAGCAGTTACGGGACTAGCGGGAACAATGAGCAGTTCTTC. Its translation: CASSYGTSGNNEQFF.

The chain couples TRBV6-2 or TRBV6-3 to TRBJ1-1; D unclear. In germline, CDR1 is MNHEY, CDR2 SVGEGT. Trimming left V 3 bases short and J 1 base short, with 9 bases between. The CDR3 extends over 14 amino acids. The CDR3 nucleotides read TGTGCCAGCAGTTATGGAAGGAGGAACACTGAAGCTTTCTTT. Translation gives CASSYGRRNTEAFF.

The chain carries TRBV6-5 and TRBJ2-2, with D unclear. This CDR3 spans 13 amino acids. Trimming left V 0 bases short and J 9 bases short, with 8 bases between. CDR1 is MNHEY and CDR2 is SVGAGI in the germline V gene. The CDR3 DNA is TGTGCCAGCAGTTACTCTCGGGTGAGGGAGCTGTTTTTT. It encodes CASSYSRVRELFF.

CDR3 coding DNA: TGTGCCAGCAGTACTTTTCGCGGCTACACCTTC. Translation: CASSTFRGYTF. The V and J genes are TRBV28 and TRBJ1-2; D not certain. There are 11 residues in the CDR3. The V and J ends lost 5 bases and 8 bases respectively, with 9 bases between them. Germline V gene sequence: CDR1 MDHEN, CDR2 SYDVKM.

This rearrangement joins TRBV12-3 or TRBV12-4 to TRBJ2-7; the D gene is possibly TRBD1 (6 bases). The CDR3 consists of 13 residues. The germline V and J ends were trimmed by 5 bases and 1 base, with 9 bases remaining between them. The CDR3, as DNA: TGTGCCAGCAGTAAGGACAGATCCTACGAGCAGTACTTC. Amino acids: CASSKDRSYEQYF.

This sequence joins TRBV15 and TRBJ1-2, with D tentatively TRBD1 (6 bases). Per germline, CDR1 LNHNV and CDR2 YYDKDF (reference sequence). The V and J ends lost 3 bases and 8 bases respectively, with 13 bases between them. CDR3 length equals 13 residues. The CDR3 loop is CATSRELRGGYTF. CDR3 DNA: TGTGCCACCAGCAGGGAACTCAGGGGAGGCTACACCTTC. Supplemented by reference TRBV15 and TRBJ1-2, the full variable domain reads DAMVIQNPRYQVTQFGKPVTLSCSQTLNHNVMYWYQQKSSQAPKLLFHYYDKDFNNEADTPDNFQSRRPNTSFCFLDIRSPGLGDTAMYLCATSRELRGGYTFGSGTRLTVV.

The chain uses TRBV6-1 and TRBJ1-6, with D tentatively TRBD1 (5 bases). The V gene lost 1 base and the J gene lost 10 bases, with 14 bases spanning the gap. CDR1 is MNHNS, CDR2 SASEGT, per germline. The CDR3 extends over 15 amino acids. CDR3 amino acids: CASSEGGLTGSPLHF. CDR3 coding DNA: TGTGCCAGCAGTGAAGGGGGACTCACTGGGTCACCCCTCCACTTT.